Each of the 30 T cell receptor beta chains below was sequenced from the same sample in a study of T cells after yellow fever vaccination. TCRdb processed the 5' RACE reads anew with MiXCR; each CDR3 protein has one entry. The sample yields about 68,000 distinct CDR3 sequences, around 7% seen once. Sequences were derived from CD8+ T cells sorted from PBMCs, sampled approximately 40 days after the first yellow fever vaccination. The receptor set was obtained from a man aged 18 to 29 who received the YFV17D yellow fever vaccine.

The chain is built from TRBV6-2 or TRBV6-3 and TRBJ2-7; D might be TRBD2 (6 bases). The CDR3 consists of 14 residues. Germline V gene data show CDR1 as MNHEY and CDR2 as SVGEGT. V lost 8 bases, J lost 4 bases, and 18 bases lay in between. Written as DNA, the CDR3 is TGTGCCAGCCGAGGTCGCGGGACTCTATACGAGCAGTACTTC. This translates into CASRGRGTLYEQYF.

In this sample, this clonotype turned up a few times. The rearrangement links TRBV7-8 to TRBJ2-7; D is unclear. This CDR3 comprises 14 residues. Germline values: CDR1 SGHVS, CDR2 FQNEAQ. V was cut by 3 bases and J by 2 bases, with 11 bases left in between. The CDR3 reads CASSFGERAYEQYV. CDR3 sequence (DNA): TGTGCCAGCAGCTTTGGGGAAAGGGCCTACGAGCAGTACGTC.

This chain joins TRBV7-9 and TRBJ2-2; 7 positions match TRBD1. V trimming: 2 bases; J trimming: 4 bases; junction bases outside the gene matches: 1. Germline assignment: CDR1 SEHNR and CDR2 FQNEAQ (reference sequence). The CDR3 is made up of 14 amino acids. CDR3 protein: CASSLRDSTGELFF. The CDR3 DNA sequence: TGTGCCAGCAGCTTAAGGGACAGCACCGGGGAGCTGTTTTTT.

This clonotype rates as medium-sized (0.01 to 0.1%). The chain combines TRBV9 with TRBJ2-3; TRBD1 matches 8 bases. Germline V gene sequence: CDR1 SGDLS, CDR2 YYNGEE. This CDR3 has 15 amino acids. V dropped 3 bases and J dropped 7; count of bases not matched to a gene: 10. The CDR3 loop is CASSDRDRLLNTQYF. DNA for the CDR3: TGTGCCAGCAGCGACCGGGACAGGCTCCTTAATACGCAGTATTTT.

This clonotype has a count of ten or more. This chain connects TRBV5-1 to TRBJ2-3; perhaps TRBD2 as D (6 bases). CDR1 SGHRS and CDR2 YFSETQ come from the germline V gene. The CDR3 is 15 residues long. V dropped 2 bases and J dropped 0 bases, with 10 bases sitting between them. The CDR3 reads CASSFPSESTDTQYF. The CDR3 DNA is TGCGCCAGCAGCTTCCCTAGCGAGAGCACAGATACGCAGTATTTT.

This clonotype came up many times. The J gene is TRBJ2-5, the V gene TRBV4-3; D possibly corresponds to TRBD1 (6 bases). The CDR3 covers 18 residues. Germline CDR1 and CDR2: LGHNA and YSLEER. V was trimmed by 2 bases and J by 0 bases, leaving 19 bases between them. The CDR3, as DNA: TGCGCCAGCAGCCAAACCTGGGGGCAGATCCAATACCAAGAGACCCAGTACTTC. This gives the protein CASSQTWGQIQYQETQYF.

This clonotype was seen a few times. This rearrangement joins TRBV7-9 to TRBJ1-1; D unresolved. CDR1 and CDR2 from the germline V gene are SEHNR and FQNEAQ (reference sequence). Deletions cut 5 bases from V and 3 bases from J, with 10 bases between. The CDR3 consists of 13 residues. CDR3 DNA: TGTGCCAGCAGCGTCGGGAGGGACACTGAAGCTTTCTTT. This translates into CASSVGRDTEAFF.

This clonotype was seen ten or more times. V is TRBV7-6 and J is TRBJ2-7; 9 positions match TRBD1. With V trimmed by 1 base and J by 1 base, 8 bases remained unmatched. The germline V gene has CDR1 SGHVS and CDR2 FNYEAQ. The length of the CDR3 is 17 residues. The CDR3 nucleotides are TGTGCCAGCAGCTTAGTAGAGGGACAGGGTGGATCCTACGAGCAGTACGTC. As protein: CASSLVEGQGGSYEQYV.

This clonotype has more than one count but fewer than ten. This chain joins TRBV4-3 and TRBJ1-2; TRBD1 matches 9 bases. This CDR3 is 17 amino acids long. In germline, CDR1 is LGHNA, CDR2 YSLEER. V gave up 0 bases and J gave up 10 bases; unmatched junction bases: 15. The CDR3 DNA is TGCGCCAGCAGCCAAGATTGGGACAGGGCGTTTAGTAAGGACTACACCTTC. Its translation: CASSQDWDRAFSKDYTF.

This clonotype showed up many times. The chain is built from TRBV20-1 and TRBJ2-4; 9 bases align to TRBD1. CDR1 is DFQATT and CDR2 is SNEGSKA in the germline V gene (reference sequence). The V and J ends lost 4 bases and 8 bases, in that order; junction bases with no gene match: 6. The CDR3 consists of 13 residues. CDR3 region: CSATGQGLYIQYF. DNA of the CDR3: TGCAGTGCTACAGGACAGGGGTTATACATTCAGTACTTC.

The chain uses TRBV5-1 and TRBJ1-2; D is uncertain. V was shortened by 2 bases and J by 7 bases, with 15 bases between the two germline ends. Germline CDR1 and CDR2: SGHRS and YFSETQ. CDR3 length: 14 amino acids. CDR3 nucleotides: TGCGCCAGCAGCTTTAGGGCCCCCGCGGCTGGCTACACCTTC. Translated: CASSFRAPAAGYTF.

The chain employs TRBV11-2 and TRBJ2-1, with no clear D. Per the germline V gene, CDR1 is SGHAT and CDR2 is FQNNGV. This CDR3 contains 20 residues. V dropped 1 base and J dropped 1 base, with 23 bases sitting between them. The CDR3 loop is CASSLVLGRTVMISYNEQFF. DNA of the CDR3: TGTGCCAGCAGCTTAGTTCTAGGACGGACGGTCATGATATCCTACAATGAGCAGTTCTTC.

This clonotype showed up many times. The rearrangement uses TRBV4-3 and TRBJ2-5; 9 bases are shared with TRBD2. J lost 4 bases, V lost 0 bases, and 9 bases had no gene match. The V gene's germline CDR1 is LGHNA and CDR2 YSLEER. The length of the CDR3 is 17 residues. CDR3 region: CASSQDGLAGNVETQYF. For the CDR3, the DNA is TGCGCCAGCAGCCAAGATGGCCTAGCGGGGAATGTAGAGACCCAGTACTTC.

In its sample, this clonotype was seen many times. DNA of the CDR3: TGCGCCAGCAGCAGGGGCTACGCCGGGGAGCTGTTTTTT. Its protein is CASSRGYAGELFF. The chain links TRBV5-1 to TRBJ2-2, with D maybe TRBD1 (5 bases). The V gene's germline CDR1 is SGHRS and CDR2 YFSETQ. The CDR3 consists of 13 residues. Trimming removed 4 bases from V and 6 bases from J, with 10 bases in between.

In its sample, this clonotype was seen many times. The V gene is TRBV2, the J gene TRBJ2-7, with D possibly being TRBD1 (6 bases). V was trimmed by 0 bases and J by 3 bases, leaving 12 bases between them. Germline V gene lookup returns CDR1 SNHLY and CDR2 FYNNEI. The CDR3 totals 15 residues. The CDR3 DNA is TGTGCCAGCAGTGAAGCCAGGGGATTACACTACGAGCAGTACTTC. Protein sequence: CASSEARGLHYEQYF.

In this sample, this clonotype turned up a few times. This chain joins TRBV5-1 and TRBJ2-6, with 11 bases fitting TRBD2. Germline-derived CDR1 and CDR2 are SGHRS and YFSETQ. The CDR3 totals 17 residues. V lost 4 bases, J lost 0 bases, and 3 bases stayed unmatched. CDR3: CASSVGLADSGANVLTF. As DNA, the CDR3 is TGCGCCAGCAGCGTGGGACTAGCGGACTCTGGGGCCAACGTCCTGACTTTC.

In its sample, this clonotype was seen many times. The rearrangement links TRBV5-1 to TRBJ2-3, with 12 bases aligning to TRBD1. The trim removed 4 bases at V and 4 bases at J, leaving 13 bases unmatched. This CDR3 contains 18 residues. Germline assignment: CDR1 SGHRS and CDR2 YFSETQ. CDR3 amino acids: CASSGTAGDRGRPDTQYF. The CDR3 nucleotides read TGCGCCAGCAGCGGGACGGCAGGGGACAGGGGGCGGCCAGATACGCAGTATTTT.

This clonotype was recorded many times. This chain links TRBV12-3 or TRBV12-4 with TRBJ2-1; 8 bases match TRBD1. V gave up 1 base and J gave up 12 bases; unmatched junction bases: 2. The CDR3 is made up of 12 amino acids. This CDR3 is CASSLVGQGQFF. For the CDR3, the DNA is TGTGCCAGCAGTTTAGTAGGACAGGGGCAGTTCTTC.

This clonotype was counted a few times. V and J are TRBV7-9 and TRBJ1-3; D gene ambiguous. V lost 4 bases and J lost 6, with 22 bases in between. CDR1 SEHNR and CDR2 FQNEAQ come from the germline V gene (reference sequence). The CDR3 runs 17 residues. In DNA form, the CDR3 reads TGTGCCAGCAGCTCGACGATCTCCGCGCCTCGGGAAAACACCATATATTTT. Its translation: CASSSTISAPRENTIYF.

As concerns this clonotype: One base away lies a much larger clone, so this may be a sequencing read error. The genes are TRBV12-3 or TRBV12-4 and TRBJ2-7; D is undetermined. This CDR3 is built from 13 residues. The CDR3 region has the DNA TGTGCCAGCGGCGATGGGATTACCTACGAGGAGTACTTC. Translated, it gives CASGDGITYEEYF.

This clonotype occurred many times. V gene TRBV5-1 combines with J gene TRBJ2-3; D gene uncertain. V was shortened by 4 bases and J by 4 bases, with 10 bases between the two germline ends. Germline-derived CDR1 and CDR2 are SGHRS and YFSETQ. The CDR3 has 13 residues. The CDR3 DNA sequence: TGCGCCAGCAGCAGCCGGCCCGCAGATACGCAGTATTTT. Translated: CASSSRPADTQYF.

The chain uses TRBV7-9 and TRBJ2-2, with D hard to call. Looked up from germline, CDR1 is SEHNR and CDR2 is FQNEAQ (reference sequence). This CDR3 contains 17 residues. Trimming shortened V by 3 bases and J by 0 bases, and 14 bases separated the two germline ends. The CDR3 DNA is TGTGCCAGCAGCTTTCCGGCGCTATCGCCGAACACCGGGGAGCTGTTTTTT. Translating it yields CASSFPALSPNTGELFF.

This clonotype was detected ten times or more. V is TRBV24-1 and J is TRBJ2-1; 9 bases agree with TRBD1. The CDR3 is 14 amino acids. Germline assignment: CDR1 KGHDR and CDR2 SFDVKD. V lost 7 bases and J lost 3; bases outside the gene matches: 3. The CDR3 protein is CATRTGGNYNEQFF. In nucleotides, the CDR3 is TGTGCCACCAGGACAGGGGGTAACTACAATGAGCAGTTCTTC.

This clonotype has only a few counts. V and J are TRBV19 and TRBJ2-2, with D maybe TRBD2 (5 bases). Trimming left V 3 bases short and J 6 bases short, with 20 bases between. The CDR3 length is 17 residues. From germline, CDR1 is LNHDA and CDR2 SQIVND (reference sequence). The CDR3 sequence is CASSILPGKGRAGELFF. In nucleotides, the CDR3 is TGTGCCAGTAGTATCCTCCCGGGGAAGGGTCGGGCCGGGGAGCTGTTTTTT.

This clonotype has at least ten counts. The chain has TRBV24-1 and TRBJ2-1; D remains unclear. CDR1 and CDR2 from the germline V gene are KGHDR and SFDVKD. V was cut by 5 bases and J by 6 bases, with 10 bases left in between. This CDR3 contains 13 residues. The CDR3 DNA reads as TGTGCCACCAGTGCTCCGACGGGCAATGAGCAGTTCTTC. Residues: CATSAPTGNEQFF.

The table lists this clonotype with many counts. This rearrangement joins TRBV15 to TRBJ1-5; a weak D match, TRBD1 (6 bases). V was clipped by 5 bases and J by 7 bases, with 9 bases between them. Germline CDR1 reads LNHNV; CDR2 reads YYDKDF (reference sequence). This CDR3 is 12 amino acids long. The CDR3 loop reads CATSPQGQPQHF. CDR3 in DNA: TGTGCCACCAGCCCACAGGGACAGCCCCAGCATTTT.

There are a few counts of this clonotype. V is TRBV19 and J is TRBJ2-5; the match to TRBD1 covers 7 bases. Germline V gene data show CDR1 as LNHDA and CDR2 as SQIVND (reference sequence). CDR3 length: 14 amino acids. The V gene end was trimmed by 4 bases and the J gene end by 3 bases; junction bases not matched to a gene: 5. DNA for the CDR3: TGTGCCAGTAGTAACCCCGGGACAGAAGAGACCCAGTACTTC. This encodes CASSNPGTEETQYF.

This clonotype was recorded many times. This chain joins TRBV6-5 and TRBJ2-7; D gene ambiguous. The ends were cut back, 6 bases at V and 3 bases at J, with 15 bases in the middle. Germline CDR1 is MNHEY and CDR2 is SVGAGI. CDR3 length equals 14 residues. The CDR3 sequence: CASSPRKVYYEQYF. The CDR3 DNA follows: TGTGCCAGCAGCCCCCGGAAAGTCTACTACGAGCAGTACTTC.

The chain has TRBV4-2 and TRBJ2-1; D call uncertain. V lost 5 bases and J lost 4, with 12 bases in between. CDR1 is LGHNA and CDR2 is YNFKEQ in the germline V gene. The CDR3 runs 14 residues. The CDR3 spells CASSDEALYNEQFF. The CDR3 DNA is TGTGCCAGCAGCGACGAGGCCCTTTACAATGAGCAGTTCTTC.

This clonotype was detected many times. This sequence joins TRBV16 and TRBJ1-1; D ambiguous. CDR3 length: 13 residues. Germline CDR1 and CDR2: KGHSY and FQNENV. V lost 3 bases, J lost 6 bases, and 11 bases lay in between. Written as DNA, the CDR3 is TGTGCCAGCAGCCAGGGAATCGACGCTGAAGCTTTCTTT. This sequence encodes CASSQGIDAEAFF.